The 16 T cell receptor beta chains given below trace back to one sample, sequenced in a study of control samples from healthy donors and cancer patients. Some clones are missing from TCRdb's copy, which holds only in-frame ones; the method was immunoSEQ multiplex PCR. The profile shows about 110,000 clones, 75% to 90% of them singletons. The sequenced material came from blood. The receptors derive from a woman aged 45-60 years in good health.

The chain is built from TRBV9 and TRBJ2-6; D uncertain. Germline V gene sequence: CDR1 SGDLS, CDR2 YYNGEE. The length of the CDR3 is 14 residues. V was trimmed by 3 bases and J by 3 bases, leaving 7 bases between them. CDR3 nucleotides: TGTGCCAGCAGCGCCGTAAGTGGGGCCAACGTCCTGACTTTC. Its protein product is CASSAVSGANVLTF.

The rearrangement uses TRBV4-3 and TRBJ2-2; tentative D call: TRBD1 (7 bases). The CDR3 runs 15 residues. V was pared by 4 bases and J by 5 bases, with 14 bases between. In germline, CDR1 is LGHNA, CDR2 YSLEER. CDR3 coding DNA: TGCGCCAGCAGCCCCCCCAGGGGGGCAACCGGGGAGCTGTTTTTT. This translates into CASSPPRGATGELFF.

CDR3 nucleotide sequence: TGCGCCAGCAGCTTGGATGGGGCAACCGGGGAGCTGTTTTTT. It encodes CASSLDGATGELFF. V usage is TRBV5-1 and J usage is TRBJ2-2, with D possibly being TRBD1 (5 bases). The germline CDR1 and CDR2 sequences are SGHRS and YFSETQ. The V gene lost 0 bases and the J gene lost 5 bases, with 8 bases spanning the gap. This CDR3 has 14 residues.

This clone has a handful of counts. The chain joins TRBV6-2 or TRBV6-3 to TRBJ2-7, with unresolved D. V was clipped by 7 bases and J by 7 bases, with 23 bases between them. Germline CDR1 is MNHEY and CDR2 is SVGEGT. The CDR3 totals 15 residues. This CDR3 reads CASTPGGASSREQYV. The CDR3 nucleotides read TGTGCCAGCACCCCAGGTGGCGCTTCCTCGAGGGAGCAGTACGTC.

The chain recombines TRBV3-1 (or the pseudogene TRBV3-2) with TRBJ2-5, with unresolved D. Deletions cut 1 base from V and 0 bases from J, with 12 bases between. The CDR3 loop spans 16 amino acids. Germline V gene data show CDR1 as LGHDT and CDR2 as YNNKEL (reference sequence). CDR3 DNA: TGTGCCAGCAGCCAAGGGACGGAACCGTACCAAGAGACCCAGTACTTC. Encoded protein: CASSQGTEPYQETQYF.

The chain combines TRBV7-9 with TRBJ2-1; D perhaps matches TRBD2 (5 bases). V lost 11 bases and J 1 base, leaving 12 bases between the germline ends. This CDR3 has 13 residues. CDR1 and CDR2 (germline): SEHNR, FQNEAQ (reference sequence). The CDR3 spells CAVKEGSYNEQFF. The DNA for the CDR3 is TGTGCCGTTAAAGAGGGATCCTACAATGAGCAGTTCTTC.

A few counts support this clone. CDR3 residues: CAGRGTGNNQPQHF. The CDR3 DNA sequence: TGTGCGGGGAGGGGGACAGGGAACAATCAGCCCCAGCATTTT. The chain combines TRBV24-1 with TRBJ1-5, with TRBD1 matching over 9 bases. CDR1 is KGHDR, CDR2 SFDVKD, per germline. The CDR3 runs 14 residues.

The V gene is TRBV6-1, the J gene TRBJ2-7; D is unclear. Germline V gives CDR1 MNHNS, CDR2 SASEGT. The CDR3 is 14 amino acids. Trimming took off 0 bases at V and 6 bases at J, with 12 bases between the two ends. The CDR3 protein is CASSEASAPSEQYF. The CDR3 coding sequence is TGTGCCAGCAGTGAAGCGTCGGCCCCTTCCGAGCAGTACTTC.

V usage is TRBV4-3 and J usage is TRBJ1-4; a possible D gene is TRBD1 (5 bases). Germline CDR1 LGHNA, CDR2 YSLEER. The CDR3 consists of 16 residues. Trimming took 0 bases from V and 4 from J, leaving 12 bases between them. CDR3: CASSQDRGADNEKLFF. CDR3 DNA: TGCGCCAGCAGCCAAGATAGGGGAGCCGATAATGAAAAACTGTTTTTT.

The chain has TRBV11-1 and TRBJ1-6, with D possibly being TRBD1 (5 bases). The length of the CDR3 is 14 residues. The V end lost 5 bases, the J end lost 10 bases, and 15 bases lay between the germline ends. Germline CDR1 SGHAT, CDR2 FQDESV (reference sequence). CDR3 bases: TGTGCCAGCAGCCGGCGGGACTTTGACTCACCCCTCCACTTT. Amino acid sequence: CASSRRDFDSPLHF.

This clone has just one count. The genes are TRBV11-2 and TRBJ1-3, with no clear D. The CDR3 contains 15 residues. The V end was cut by 7 bases, the J end by 0 bases, with 13 bases between. Germline CDR1 SGHAT, CDR2 FQNNGV. CDR3 amino acids: CASTKVYGSGNTIYF. Written as DNA, the CDR3 is TGTGCCAGCACGAAGGTCTACGGCTCTGGAAACACCATATATTTT.

As to this clone: At one boundary the junction diverges from the germline segment, which might be a read error. The rearrangement uses TRBV4-1 and TRBJ1-5, with 8 bases aligning to TRBD1. The CDR3 is made up of 16 amino acids. Germline V gives CDR1 MGHRA, CDR2 YSYEKL. The CDR3 loop is CASSQEPQGANRPQHF. As DNA, the CDR3 is TGCGCCAGCAGCCAAGAACCCCAGGGGGCCAATCGGCCCCAGCATTTT.

The gene calls are TRBV19 and TRBJ2-2, with D unclear. The CDR3 totals 13 residues. V was shortened by 3 bases and J by 4 bases, with 6 bases between the two germline ends. CDR1 LNHDA and CDR2 SQIVND come from the germline V gene (reference sequence). DNA of the CDR3: TGTGCCAGTAGTATTTGGGCCACCGGGGAGCTGTTTTTT. It yields the protein CASSIWATGELFF.

The chain couples TRBV5-4 to TRBJ2-1, with TRBD2 matching over 10 bases. V lost 1 base to trimming and J lost 4 bases; unmatched junction nucleotides: 2. The CDR3 runs 15 residues. Germline CDR1 reads SGHNT; CDR2 reads YYREEE (reference sequence). In DNA form, the CDR3 reads TGTGCCAGCAGCTTGCAGCGGGGGGGTTACAATGAGCAGTTCTTC. Amino acids: CASSLQRGGYNEQFF.

This clone was recorded only once. This chain uses TRBV4-1 with TRBJ2-7; no clear D. V was cut by 3 bases and J by 0 bases, with 12 bases left in between. The CDR3 totals 15 residues. Germline V gene sequence: CDR1 MGHRA, CDR2 YSYEKL. The CDR3 coding sequence is TGCGCCAGCAGCCACACCCAGACGAGCTCCTACGAGCAGTACGTC. This translates into CASSHTQTSSYEQYV.

The DNA of the CDR3 is TGTGCCAGTACTCCCGTTAGGTCTGGGGCCAACGTCCTGACTTTC. It encodes CASTPVRSGANVLTF. The chain uses TRBV19 and TRBJ2-6; D remains ambiguous. V lost 7 bases and J 1 base, leaving 11 bases between the germline ends. Germline CDR1 and CDR2: LNHDA and SQIVND (reference sequence). This CDR3 is 15 amino acids long.